The sequence of this TCR beta chain was determined in a study of shared clonotypes between healthy human individuals. Study-wide context: A donor's plate count was three for CD4 naive and three for CD4 memory; CD8 naive had two and CD8 memory one. Findings of the study overall: Relative to their counterparts shared across all four donors, non-shared clonotypes exhibited diminished generation probabilities.

The CDR3 length is 13 residues. Deletions cut 8 bases from V and 5 bases from J, with 14 bases between. CDR1 is MDHEN and CDR2 is SYDVKM in the germline V gene. As for this clone: Antigen: not known.

TCRdb's copy holds only in-frame clones and misses some; the assay was immunoSEQ multiplex PCR. Among approximately 350,000 clones listed, about 97% were seen once. The sequencing sample was made of memory CD8+ T cells sorted from blood. Subset of the sample: CD45RO+ cells pooled with CCR7-negative TemRA cells. This clonotype was obtained from a man in his thirties or forties in good health. This chain connects TRBV28 to TRBJ2-3, with D tentatively TRBD2 (5 bases). In DNA form, the CDR3 reads TGTGCCAGCGAAGCTCCGGGAATAGATACGCAGTATTTT. Encoded protein: CASEAPGIDTQYF.